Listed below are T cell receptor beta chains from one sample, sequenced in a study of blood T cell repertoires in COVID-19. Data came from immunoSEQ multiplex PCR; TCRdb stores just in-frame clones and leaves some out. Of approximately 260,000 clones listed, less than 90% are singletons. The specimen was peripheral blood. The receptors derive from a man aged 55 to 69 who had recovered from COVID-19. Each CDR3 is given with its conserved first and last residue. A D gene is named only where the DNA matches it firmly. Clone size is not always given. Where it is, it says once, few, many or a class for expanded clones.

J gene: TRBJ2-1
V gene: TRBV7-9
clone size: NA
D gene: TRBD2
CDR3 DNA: TGTGCCAGCAGCTTCCTAGCGGGAGTCTCCTACAATGAGCAGTTCTTC
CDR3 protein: CASSFLAGVSYNEQFF

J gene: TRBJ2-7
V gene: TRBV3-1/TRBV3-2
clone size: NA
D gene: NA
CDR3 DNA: TGTGCCAGCAGCCATGGAGGGGTCGGTGGGTCCTACGAGCAGTACTTC
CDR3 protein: CASSHGGVGGSYEQYF

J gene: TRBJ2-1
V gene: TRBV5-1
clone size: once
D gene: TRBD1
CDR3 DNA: TGCGCCAGCAGCTTGGACCGGACAGGGCCCGATGAGCAGTTCTTC
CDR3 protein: CASSLDRTGPDEQFF

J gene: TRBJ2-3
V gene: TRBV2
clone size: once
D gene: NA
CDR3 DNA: TGTGCCAGCAGTCATAGAGCCGGGACAGATACGCAGTATTTT
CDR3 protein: CASSHRAGTDTQYF

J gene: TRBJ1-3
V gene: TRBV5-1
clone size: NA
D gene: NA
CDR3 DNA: TGCGCCAGCAGCTACCAGGGTGGGTCTGGAAACACCATATATTTT
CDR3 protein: CASSYQGGSGNTIYF

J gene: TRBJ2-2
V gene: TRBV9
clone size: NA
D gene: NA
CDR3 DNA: TGTGCCAGCAGCGTAGCTAGCGAATACACCGGGGAGCTGTTTTTT
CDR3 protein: CASSVASEYTGELFF

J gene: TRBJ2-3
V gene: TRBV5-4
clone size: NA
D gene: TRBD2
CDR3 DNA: TGTTCGTGGGAGCAGCGGGGGGGGAGCTTGGGTACGCAGTATTTT
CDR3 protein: CSWEQRGGSLGTQYF

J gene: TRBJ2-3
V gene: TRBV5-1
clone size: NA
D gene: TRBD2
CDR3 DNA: TGCGCCAGCAGCTTTCGGACTAGCGTCACAGATACGCAGTATTTT
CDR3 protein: CASSFRTSVTDTQYF

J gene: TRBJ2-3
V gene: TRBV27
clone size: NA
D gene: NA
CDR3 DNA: TGTGCCAGCAGTTTATCCAGATCTGTCACAGATACGCAGTATTTT
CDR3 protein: CASSLSRSVTDTQYF

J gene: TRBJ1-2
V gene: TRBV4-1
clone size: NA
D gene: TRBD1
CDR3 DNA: TGCGCCAGCAGCCAAGTAGGACAGGTTATCTATGGCTACACCTTC
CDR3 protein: CASSQVGQVIYGYTF

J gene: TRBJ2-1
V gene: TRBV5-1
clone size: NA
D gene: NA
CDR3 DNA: TGCGCCAGCAGCACCCTAGGCGGGGCCCTCTACAATGAGCAGTTCTTC
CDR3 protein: CASSTLGGALYNEQFF

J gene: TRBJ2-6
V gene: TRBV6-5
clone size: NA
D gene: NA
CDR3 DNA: TGTGCCAGCAGGTCCACCTCGGCTGGGGCCAACGTCCTGACTTTC
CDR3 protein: CASRSTSAGANVLTF

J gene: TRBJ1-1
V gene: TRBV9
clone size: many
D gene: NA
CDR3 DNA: TGTGCCAGCAGCGCCGACAGCTACACTGAAGCTTTCTTT
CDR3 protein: CASSADSYTEAFF

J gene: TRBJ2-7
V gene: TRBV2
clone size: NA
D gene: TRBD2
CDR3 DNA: TGTGCCAGCAAAGGGACTAGCAACATCTACGAGCAGTACTTC
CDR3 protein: CASKGTSNIYEQYF

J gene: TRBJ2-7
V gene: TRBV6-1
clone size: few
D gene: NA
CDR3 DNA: TGTGCCAGCAGTGAATGGGGCGATAGCTCCTACGAGCAGTACTTC
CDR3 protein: CASSEWGDSSYEQYF

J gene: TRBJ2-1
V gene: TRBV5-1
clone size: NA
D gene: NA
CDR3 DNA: TGCGCCAGCAGCTTGGTGAGTTCCTACAATGAGCAGTTCTTC
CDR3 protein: CASSLVSSYNEQFF

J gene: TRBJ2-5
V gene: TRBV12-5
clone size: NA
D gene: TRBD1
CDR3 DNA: TGTGCTAGTGGCAAAGACAGGGCGGAGACCCAGTACTTC
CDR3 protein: CASGKDRAETQYF

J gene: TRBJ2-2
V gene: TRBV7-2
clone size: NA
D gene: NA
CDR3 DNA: TGTGCCAGCAGCCCCCAGGGGATTGACACCGGGGAGCTGTTTTTT
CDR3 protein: CASSPQGIDTGELFF

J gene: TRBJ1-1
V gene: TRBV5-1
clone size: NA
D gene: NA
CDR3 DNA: TGCGCCAGCAGCTTGGCTGCGGCCCGAGGAAACACTGAAGCTTTCTTT
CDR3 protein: CASSLAAARGNTEAFF

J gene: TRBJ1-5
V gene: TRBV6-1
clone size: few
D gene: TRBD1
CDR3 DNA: TGTGCCAGCAGTGAATCTTACAGGGGTATGGGTCAGCCCCAGCATTTT
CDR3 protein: CASSESYRGMGQPQHF

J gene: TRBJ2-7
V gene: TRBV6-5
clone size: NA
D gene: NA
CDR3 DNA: TGTGCCAGCAGTTACGCAGGGGCAAGCTCCTACGAGCAGTACTTC
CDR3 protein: CASSYAGASSYEQYF

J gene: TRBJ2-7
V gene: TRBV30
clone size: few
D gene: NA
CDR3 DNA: TGTGCCTGGGCTGACAGGTTCTACGAGCAGTACTTC
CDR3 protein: CAWADRFYEQYF

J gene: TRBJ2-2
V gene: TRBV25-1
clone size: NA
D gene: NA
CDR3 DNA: TGTGCCAGCAGCCCTTGGGCCCAACCCGGGGAGCTGTTTTTT
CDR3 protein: CASSPWAQPGELFF

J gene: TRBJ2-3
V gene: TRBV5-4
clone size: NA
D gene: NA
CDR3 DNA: TGTGCCAGCAGCTTGCCAGCAGGGTCGGATACGCAGTATTTT
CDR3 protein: CASSLPAGSDTQYF

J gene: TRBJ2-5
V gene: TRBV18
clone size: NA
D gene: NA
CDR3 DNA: TGTGCCAGCTCAGGCAGTCTGGGCACCGGTGAGACCCAGTACTTC
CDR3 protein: CASSGSLGTGETQYF

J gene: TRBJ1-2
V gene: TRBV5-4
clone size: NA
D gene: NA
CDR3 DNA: TGTGCCAGCAGCCCATCTACCCATCAGGGCGGCTACACCTTC
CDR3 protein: CASSPSTHQGGYTF

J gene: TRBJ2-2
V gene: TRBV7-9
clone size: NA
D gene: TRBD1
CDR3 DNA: TGTGCCAGCAGCACCCGACAGGGAGTCACCGGGGAGCTGTTTTTT
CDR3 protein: CASSTRQGVTGELFF

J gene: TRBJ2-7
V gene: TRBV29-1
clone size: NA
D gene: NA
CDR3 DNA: TGCAGCGTTGAAGAATCAAGGGGCAGGGAGCAGTACTTC
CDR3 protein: CSVEESRGREQYF

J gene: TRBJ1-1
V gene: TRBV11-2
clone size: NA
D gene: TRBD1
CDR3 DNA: TGTGCCAGCAGCTTGACAGGGTACACTGAAGCTTTCTTT
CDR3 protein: CASSLTGYTEAFF

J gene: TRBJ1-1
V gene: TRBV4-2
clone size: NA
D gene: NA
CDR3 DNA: TGTGCCAGCAGCCTCACTACTCGGGACACTGAAGCTTTCTTT
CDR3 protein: CASSLTTRDTEAFF

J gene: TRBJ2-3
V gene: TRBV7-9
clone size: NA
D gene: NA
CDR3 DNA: TGTGCCAGCAGCCAGGGCCCCAGCACAGATACGCAGTATTTT
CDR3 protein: CASSQGPSTDTQYF

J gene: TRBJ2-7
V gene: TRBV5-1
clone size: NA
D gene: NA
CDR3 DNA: TGCGCCAGCAGCTTGTGGGCCGCCCAAGGCGAGCAGTACTTC
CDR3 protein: CASSLWAAQGEQYF

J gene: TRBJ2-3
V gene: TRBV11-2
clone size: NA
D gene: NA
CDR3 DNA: TGTGCCAGCGCCTTTACGGTGTTGCCAGATACGCAGTATTTT
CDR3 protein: CASAFTVLPDTQYF

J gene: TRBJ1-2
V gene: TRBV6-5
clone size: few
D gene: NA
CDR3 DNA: TGTGCCAGCAGCACAGGGTTGGTAGGAGGCTACACCTTC
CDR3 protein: CASSTGLVGGYTF

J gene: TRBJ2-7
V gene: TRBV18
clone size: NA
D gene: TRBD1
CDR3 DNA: TGTGCCAGCTCACCGACAGGGTTCGAGCAGTACTTC
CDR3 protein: CASSPTGFEQYF

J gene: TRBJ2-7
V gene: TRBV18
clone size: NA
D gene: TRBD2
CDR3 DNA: TGTGCCAGCTCACCACTGGGACTAGCGGGAGTGGGTGAGCAGTACTTC
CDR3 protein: CASSPLGLAGVGEQYF

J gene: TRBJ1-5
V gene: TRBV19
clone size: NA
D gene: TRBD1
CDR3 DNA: TGTGCCAGTAGGGGGACAGGGTCCAACAATCAGCCCCAGCATTTT
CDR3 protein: CASRGTGSNNQPQHF

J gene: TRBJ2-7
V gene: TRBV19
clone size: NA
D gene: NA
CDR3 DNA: TGTGCCAGTAGTATAGGTAAAGGAGGCGAGCAGTACTTC
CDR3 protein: CASSIGKGGEQYF

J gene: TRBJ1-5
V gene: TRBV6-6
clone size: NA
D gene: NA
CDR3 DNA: TGTGCCAGCAGTCTCGGGGGGGGCGGCAATCAGCCCCAGCATTTT
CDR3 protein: CASSLGGGGNQPQHF

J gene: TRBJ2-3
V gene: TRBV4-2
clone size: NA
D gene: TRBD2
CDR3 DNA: TGTGCCAGCAGCCAAGGGACTAGCGGGAGCACAGATACGCAGTATTTT
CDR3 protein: CASSQGTSGSTDTQYF

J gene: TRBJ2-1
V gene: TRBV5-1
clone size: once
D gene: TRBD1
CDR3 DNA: TGCGCCAGCAGCAACGGGGCAGGGGGCAAGAATGAGCAGTTCTTC
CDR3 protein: CASSNGAGGKNEQFF

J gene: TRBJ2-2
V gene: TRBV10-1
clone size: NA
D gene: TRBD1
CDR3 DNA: TGCGCCAGCAGGAGGGACAGGGGGTCCGGGGAGCTGTTTTTT
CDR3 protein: CASRRDRGSGELFF

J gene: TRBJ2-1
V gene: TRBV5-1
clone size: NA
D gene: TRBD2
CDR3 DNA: TGCGCCAGCAGCTTCGCGGGTAGCGGGAGCTCCTACAATGAGCAGTTCTTC
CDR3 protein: CASSFAGSGSSYNEQFF

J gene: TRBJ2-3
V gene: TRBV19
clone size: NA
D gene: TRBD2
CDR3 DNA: TGTGCCAGTAGTTCACTAGCGGGGGACACAGATACGCAGTATTTT
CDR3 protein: CASSSLAGDTDTQYF

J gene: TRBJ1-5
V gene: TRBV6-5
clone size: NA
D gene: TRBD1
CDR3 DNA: TGTGCCAGCAGCTGGACAGGGGGATACAATCAGCCCCAGCATTTT
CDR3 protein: CASSWTGGYNQPQHF